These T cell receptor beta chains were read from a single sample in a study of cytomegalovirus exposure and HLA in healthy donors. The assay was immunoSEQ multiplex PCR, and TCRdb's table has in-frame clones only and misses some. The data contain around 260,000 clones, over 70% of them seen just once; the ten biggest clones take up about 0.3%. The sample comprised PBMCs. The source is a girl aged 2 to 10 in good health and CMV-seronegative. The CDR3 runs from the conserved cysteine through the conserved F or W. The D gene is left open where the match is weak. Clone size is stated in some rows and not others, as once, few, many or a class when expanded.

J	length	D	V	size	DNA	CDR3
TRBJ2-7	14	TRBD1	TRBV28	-	TGTGCCAGCGTTCCGTCGGACAGGGGTTACGAGCAGTACTTC	CASVPSDRGYEQYF
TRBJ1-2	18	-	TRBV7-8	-	TGTGCCAGCAGCTCCCCCGGGACACTCCTCAAAGGTGGCTATGGCTACACCTTC	CASSSPGTLLKGGYGYTF
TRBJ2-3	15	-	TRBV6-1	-	TGTGCCAGCAGCCACGGAGAGTGGAGCACAGATACGCAGTATTTT	CASSHGEWSTDTQYF
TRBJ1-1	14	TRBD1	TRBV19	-	TGTGCCAGTAGACGGGGACAGCAAAACACTGAAGCTTTCTTT	CASRRGQQNTEAFF
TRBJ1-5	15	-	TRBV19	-	TGTGCCAGTAGTATAAACAGTAATAGCAATCAGCCCCAGCATTTT	CASSINSNSNQPQHF
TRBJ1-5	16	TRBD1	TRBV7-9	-	TGTGCCAGCAGCTTAGGGGGCAGGGGGACCCATCAGCCCCAGCATTTT	CASSLGGRGTHQPQHF
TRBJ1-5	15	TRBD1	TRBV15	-	TGTGCCACCAGCACGGACAGGGCATTGAATCAGCCCCAGCATTTT	CATSTDRALNQPQHF
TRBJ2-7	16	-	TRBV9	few	TGTGCCAGCAGCTTGGGACCAGGACAGTCCCGCTACGAGCAGTACTTC	CASSLGPGQSRYEQYF
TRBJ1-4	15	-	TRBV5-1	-	TGCGCCAGCAGCTTCGGGGGGGTACGCCATGAAAAACTGTTTTTT	CASSFGGVRHEKLFF
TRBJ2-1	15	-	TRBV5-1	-	TGCGCCAGCAGTAAGACTATCGCGGGGTCCGATGAGCAGTTCTTC	CASSKTIAGSDEQFF
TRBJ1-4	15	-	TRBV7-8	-	TGTGCCAGCAGCTTAGGTACCAGGGGCGGGGAAAAACTGTTTTTT	CASSLGTRGGEKLFF
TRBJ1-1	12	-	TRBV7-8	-	TGTGCCAGCAGCTATACAGGGTCTGAAGCTTTCTTT	CASSYTGSEAFF
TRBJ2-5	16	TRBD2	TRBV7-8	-	TGTGCCAGCAGCCCAACTAGCGGAGGGTACCAAGAGACCCAGTACTTC	CASSPTSGGYQETQYF
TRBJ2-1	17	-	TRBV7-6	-	TGTGCCAGCAGCCCCAATCCCACCGGGACACCATACAATGAGCAGTTCTTC	CASSPNPTGTPYNEQFF
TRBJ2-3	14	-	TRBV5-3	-	TGTGCCAGAAGATCTCGCGGGCGGGGAGATACGCAGTATTTT	CARRSRGRGDTQYF
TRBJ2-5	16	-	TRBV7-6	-	TGTGCCAGCAGCTTAGATCTGACAGGAGTACAAGAGACCCAGTACTTC	CASSLDLTGVQETQYF